The 14 T cell receptor beta chains below were found in one sample sequenced in a study of blood T cells in healthy people across ages. The authors ran a second PCR of roughly 6 to 12 cycles using a sample-barcoded 5' primer and a J-beta primer mix. Each CDR3 protein is one row after TCRdb ran MiXCR on the 5' RACE reads. The sample has some 1.5 million distinct CDR3 sequences, about 45% seen once; the top ten hold 4%. What was sequenced was blood. All receptors come from a woman aged 18-29 years in good health.

The V and J genes are TRBV20-1 and TRBJ2-1; 9 nucleotides line up with TRBD2. The junction had 8 bases not matched to a gene; V was cut back by 6 bases and J by 2 bases. This CDR3 contains 15 residues. Germline V gene lookup returns CDR1 DFQATT and CDR2 SNEGSKA (reference sequence). The DNA of the CDR3 is TGCAGTGCGCCGGGACTAGCCCAACCCTACAATGAGCAGTTCTTC. Translating gives CSAPGLAQPYNEQFF.

V and J are TRBV13 and TRBJ2-3, with 7 bases identical to TRBD2. Trimming removed 1 base from V and 4 bases from J; junction bases left unmatched: 11. The CDR3 has 17 residues. CDR1 is PRHDT, CDR2 FYEKMQ, per germline (reference sequence). The CDR3, as DNA: TGTGCCAGCAGCTTAGAGGCTAGCGGAAGGGGAGCAGATACGCAGTATTTT. Translating gives CASSLEASGRGADTQYF.

This clonotype showed up just a few times. The genes are TRBV12-3 or TRBV12-4 and TRBJ2-2, with a weak D call TRBD1 (5 bases). CDR3 length equals 14 residues. Trimming removed 4 bases from V and 1 base from J, with 7 bases in between. The CDR3 DNA is TGTGCCAGCAGTTACCAGGGGAACACCGGGGAGCTGTTTTTT. Translation gives CASSYQGNTGELFF.

This clonotype was seen a few times. This chain links TRBV10-1 with TRBJ2-1, with 7 bases fitting TRBD1. CDR1 and CDR2 (germline): WNHNN, SYGVQD (reference sequence). V lost 3 bases to trimming and J lost 1 base; unmatched junction nucleotides: 3. The CDR3 covers 15 residues. The CDR3 bases are TGCGCCAGCAGTGATGAGGGACAGTCCTACAATGAGCAGTTCTTC. Translation: CASSDEGQSYNEQFF.

This clonotype appeared a few times. V usage is TRBV9 and J usage is TRBJ2-1, with D possibly matching TRBD1 (5 bases). Germline loops: CDR1 SGDLS, CDR2 YYNGEE. This CDR3 is 14 amino acids long. Trimming took 5 bases from V and 8 from J, leaving 17 bases between them. The CDR3 DNA is TGTGCCAGCAGGAAAGGGGTAGCAAACGATGAGCAGTTCTTC. It is translated as CASRKGVANDEQFF.

This clonotype was picked up a small number of times. The genes are TRBV20-1 and TRBJ2-3; a possible D gene is TRBD1 (5 bases). The CDR3 extends over 14 amino acids. The germline V and J ends were trimmed by 1 base and 3 bases, with 11 bases remaining between them. Germline CDR1 reads DFQATT; CDR2 reads SNEGSKA (reference sequence). The CDR3 DNA is TGCAGTGCTAGAGTAGGCAGGGTGACAGATACGCAGTATTTT. This encodes CSARVGRVTDTQYF.

This clonotype was counted many times. This chain connects TRBV20-1 to TRBJ2-5; TRBD1 matches at 7 bases. The CDR3 runs 13 residues. J was trimmed by 1 base and V by 7 bases; bases with no gene match: 6. CDR1 is DFQATT, CDR2 SNEGSKA, per germline (reference sequence). The CDR3 loop reads CSVRTGIQETQYF. The CDR3 nucleotides read TGCAGTGTTCGGACAGGAATCCAAGAGACCCAGTACTTC.

The V call is TRBV20-1, the J call TRBJ1-2; TRBD1 aligns across 8 bases. Trimming cost V 0 bases and J 3 bases; bases outside gene matches: 6. Germline CDR1 is DFQATT and CDR2 is SNEGSKA (reference sequence). The CDR3 is 15 amino acids. In nucleotides, the CDR3 is TGCAGTGCTAGAGATCCAACAGGGGGTGACTATGGCTACACCTTC. Its translation is CSARDPTGGDYGYTF.

A single count supports this clonotype. V is TRBV18 and J is TRBJ2-3, with D tentatively TRBD2 (6 bases). V lost 8 bases and J 6 bases, leaving 12 bases between the germline ends. The germline gives CDR1 KGHSH, CDR2 LQKENI. This CDR3 has 12 amino acids. The CDR3 coding sequence is TGTGCCAGCACCCGGGGAGGCGATACGCAGTATTTT. This encodes CASTRGGDTQYF.

The chain uses TRBV20-1 and TRBJ2-5; D uncertain. Germline loops: CDR1 DFQATT, CDR2 SNEGSKA (reference sequence). The CDR3 has 13 residues. Trimming took 4 bases from V and 4 from J, leaving 13 bases between them. CDR3 residues: CSAIWVPRETQYF. CDR3 in DNA: TGCAGTGCTATCTGGGTACCCCGAGAGACCCAGTACTTC.

The chain uses TRBV20-1 and TRBJ2-1; the match to TRBD2 covers 8 bases. V lost 0 bases to trimming and J lost 5 bases; unmatched junction nucleotides: 9. This CDR3 has 16 amino acids. Germline assignment: CDR1 DFQATT and CDR2 SNEGSKA (reference sequence). CDR3 protein: CSARDGLALAHNEQFF. In DNA form, the CDR3 reads TGCAGTGCTAGAGACGGACTAGCCCTAGCCCACAATGAGCAGTTCTTC.

The rearrangement links TRBV4-3 to TRBJ2-1; 7 nucleotides align to TRBD2. Germline values: CDR1 LGHNA, CDR2 YSLEER. This CDR3 spans 18 amino acids. V dropped 3 bases and J dropped 5; count of bases not matched to a gene: 16. The CDR3 region has the DNA TGCGCCAGCAGCCACGCCCCCCCCCGGACTAGACTCAACAATGAGCAGTTCTTC. Translated: CASSHAPPRTRLNNEQFF.

In regard to this clonotype: The junction does not match germline at one end; this may be a read error. The chain has TRBV9 and TRBJ1-4, with 7 positions matching TRBD1. Per germline, CDR1 SGDLS and CDR2 YYNGEE. CDR3 size: 15 residues. The CDR3 sequence: CASSVAGRGNEKLFF. As DNA, the CDR3 is TGTGCCAGCAGTGTAGCGGGCAGGGGGAATGAAAAACTGTTTTTT.

There are a few counts of this clonotype. The chain links TRBV28 to TRBJ1-2, with D unclear. CDR3 length equals 13 residues. V lost 4 bases to trimming and J lost 4 bases, with 10 bases between them. The V gene's germline CDR1 is MDHEN and CDR2 SYDVKM. CDR3 loop: CASSSHLAYGYTF. The CDR3 DNA follows: TGTGCCAGCAGTTCCCACCTGGCCTATGGCTACACCTTC.